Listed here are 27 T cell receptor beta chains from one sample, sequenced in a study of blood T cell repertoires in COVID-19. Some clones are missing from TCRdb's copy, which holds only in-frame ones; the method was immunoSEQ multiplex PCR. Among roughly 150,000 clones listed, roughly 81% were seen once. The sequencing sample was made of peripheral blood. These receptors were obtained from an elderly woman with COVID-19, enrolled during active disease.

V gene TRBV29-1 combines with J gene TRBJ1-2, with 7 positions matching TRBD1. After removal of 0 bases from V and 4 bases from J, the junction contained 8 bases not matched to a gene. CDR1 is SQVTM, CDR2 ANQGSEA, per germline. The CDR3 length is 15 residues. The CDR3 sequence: CSVEDPEGGGYGYTF. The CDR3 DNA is TGCAGCGTTGAAGATCCGGAAGGGGGCGGCTATGGCTACACCTTC.

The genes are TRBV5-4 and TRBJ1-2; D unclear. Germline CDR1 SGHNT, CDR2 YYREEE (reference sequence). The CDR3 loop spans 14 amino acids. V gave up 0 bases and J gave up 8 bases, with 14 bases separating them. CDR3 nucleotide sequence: TGTGCCAGCAGCTTGGAGGCGGGAATAAGGGGCTACACCTTC. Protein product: CASSLEAGIRGYTF.

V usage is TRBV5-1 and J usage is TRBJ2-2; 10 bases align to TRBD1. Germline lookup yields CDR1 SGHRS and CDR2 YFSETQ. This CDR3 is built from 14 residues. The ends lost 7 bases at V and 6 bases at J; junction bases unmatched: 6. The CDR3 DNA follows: TGCGCCAGCCGGGACAGGGGAAGCGCCGGGGAGCTGTTTTTT. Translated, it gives CASRDRGSAGELFF.

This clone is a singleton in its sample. The CDR3 DNA follows: TGTGCCAGCAGTTTATCTGACATCCCTCAAGGAGAGACCCAGTACTTC. Translation: CASSLSDIPQGETQYF. The chain uses TRBV28 and TRBJ2-5; D gene unclear. From germline, CDR1 is MDHEN and CDR2 SYDVKM. The length of the CDR3 is 16 residues. The V end was cut by 1 base, the J end by 4 bases, with 16 bases between.

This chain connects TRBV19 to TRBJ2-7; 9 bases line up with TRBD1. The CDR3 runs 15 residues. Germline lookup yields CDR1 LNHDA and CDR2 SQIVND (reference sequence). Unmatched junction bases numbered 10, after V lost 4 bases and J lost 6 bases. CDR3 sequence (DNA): TGTGCCAGTAGTACCTCGGGACAGGGAATAGGCGAGCAGTACTTC. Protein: CASSTSGQGIGEQYF.

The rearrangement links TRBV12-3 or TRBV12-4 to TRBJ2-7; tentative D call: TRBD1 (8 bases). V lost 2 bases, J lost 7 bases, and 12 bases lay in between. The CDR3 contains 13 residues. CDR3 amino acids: CASSLLQGGEQYF. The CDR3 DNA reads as TGTGCCAGCAGTTTATTACAGGGGGGGGAGCAGTACTTC.

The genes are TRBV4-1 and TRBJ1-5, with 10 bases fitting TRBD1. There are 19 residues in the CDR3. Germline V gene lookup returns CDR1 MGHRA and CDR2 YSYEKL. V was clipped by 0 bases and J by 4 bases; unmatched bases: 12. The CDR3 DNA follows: TGCGCCAGCAGCCAAGAGTCCTCCGGGACAGGGGTGTGGAATCAGCCCCAGCATTTT. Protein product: CASSQESSGTGVWNQPQHF.

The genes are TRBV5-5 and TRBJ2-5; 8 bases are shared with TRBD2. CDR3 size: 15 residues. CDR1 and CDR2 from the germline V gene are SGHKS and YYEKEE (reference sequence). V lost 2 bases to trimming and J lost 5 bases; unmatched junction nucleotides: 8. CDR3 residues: CASSLVAGGGETQYF. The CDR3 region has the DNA TGTGCCAGCAGCTTAGTTGCGGGGGGCGGGGAGACCCAGTACTTC.

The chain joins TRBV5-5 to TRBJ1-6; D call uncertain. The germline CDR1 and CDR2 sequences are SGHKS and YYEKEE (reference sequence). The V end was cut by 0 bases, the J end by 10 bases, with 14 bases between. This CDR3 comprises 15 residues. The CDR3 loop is CASSLALREISPLHF. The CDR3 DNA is TGTGCCAGCAGCTTGGCCTTGAGGGAAATATCACCCCTCCACTTT. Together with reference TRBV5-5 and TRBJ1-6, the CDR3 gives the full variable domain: DAGVTQSPTHLIKTRGQQVTLRCSPISGHKSVSWYQQVLGQGPQFIFQYYEKEERGRGNFPDRFSARQFPNYSSELNVNALLLGDSALYLCASSLALREISPLHFGNGTRLTVT.

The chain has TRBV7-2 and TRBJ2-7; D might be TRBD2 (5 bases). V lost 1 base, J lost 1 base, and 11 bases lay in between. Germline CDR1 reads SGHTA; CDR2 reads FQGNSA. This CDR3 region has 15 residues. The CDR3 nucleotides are TGTGCCAGCAGCTTAGGGGAATGGAGGTCCTACGAGCAGTACTTC. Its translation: CASSLGEWRSYEQYF.

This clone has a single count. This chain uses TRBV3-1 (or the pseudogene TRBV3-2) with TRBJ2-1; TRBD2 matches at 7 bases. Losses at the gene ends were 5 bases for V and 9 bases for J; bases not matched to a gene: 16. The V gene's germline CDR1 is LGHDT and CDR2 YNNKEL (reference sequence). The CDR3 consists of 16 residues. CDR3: CASSYPGGAGVTEQFF. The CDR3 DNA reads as TGTGCCAGCAGCTACCCGGGGGGAGCGGGTGTCACTGAGCAGTTCTTC.

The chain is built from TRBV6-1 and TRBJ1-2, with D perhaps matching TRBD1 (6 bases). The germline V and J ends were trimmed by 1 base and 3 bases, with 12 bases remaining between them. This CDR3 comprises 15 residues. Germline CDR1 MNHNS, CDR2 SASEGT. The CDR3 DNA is TGTGCCAGCAGTGAAGGGAGGGGGGGCGACTATGGCTACACCTTC. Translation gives CASSEGRGGDYGYTF.

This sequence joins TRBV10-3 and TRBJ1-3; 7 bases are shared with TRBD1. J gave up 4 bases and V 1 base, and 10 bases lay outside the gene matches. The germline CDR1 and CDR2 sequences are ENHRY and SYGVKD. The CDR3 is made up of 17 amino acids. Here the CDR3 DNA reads TGTGCCATCAGTGAGTTGCGAGGGGGCTTGGGGGGAAACACCATATATTTT. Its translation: CAISELRGGLGGNTIYF.

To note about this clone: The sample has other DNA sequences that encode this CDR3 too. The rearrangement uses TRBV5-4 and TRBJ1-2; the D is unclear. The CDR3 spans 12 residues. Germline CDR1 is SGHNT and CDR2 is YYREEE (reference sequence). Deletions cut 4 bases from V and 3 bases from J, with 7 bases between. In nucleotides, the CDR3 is TGTGCCAGCAGCCCCGGGGACTATGGCTACACCTTC. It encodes CASSPGDYGYTF.

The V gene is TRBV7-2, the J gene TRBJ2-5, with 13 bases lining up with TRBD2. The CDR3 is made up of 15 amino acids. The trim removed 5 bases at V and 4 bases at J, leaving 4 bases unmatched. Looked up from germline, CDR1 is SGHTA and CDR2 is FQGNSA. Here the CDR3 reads CASSRTSGGVETQYF. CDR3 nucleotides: TGTGCCAGCAGCCGGACTAGCGGGGGAGTAGAGACCCAGTACTTC.

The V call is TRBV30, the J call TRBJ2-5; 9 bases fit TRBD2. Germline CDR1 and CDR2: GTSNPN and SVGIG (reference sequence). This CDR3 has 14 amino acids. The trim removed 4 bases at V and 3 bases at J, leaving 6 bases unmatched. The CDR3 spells CAWNRGLAEETQYF. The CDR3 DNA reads TGTGCCTGGAATCGGGGACTAGCAGAAGAGACCCAGTACTTC.

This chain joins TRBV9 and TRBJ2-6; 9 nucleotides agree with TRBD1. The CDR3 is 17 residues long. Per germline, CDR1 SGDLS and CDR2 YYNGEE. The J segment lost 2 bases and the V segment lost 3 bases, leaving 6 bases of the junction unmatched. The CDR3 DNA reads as TGTGCCAGCAGCGCGACCGGGACAGGGCCTGGGGCCAACGTCCTGACTTTC. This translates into CASSATGTGPGANVLTF.

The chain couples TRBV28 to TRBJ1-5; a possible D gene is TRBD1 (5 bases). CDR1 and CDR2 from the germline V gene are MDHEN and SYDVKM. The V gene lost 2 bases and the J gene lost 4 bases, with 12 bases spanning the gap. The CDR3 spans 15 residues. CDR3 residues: CASSLGGRVNQPQHF. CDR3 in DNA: TGTGCCAGCAGTTTAGGTGGCAGGGTAAATCAGCCCCAGCATTTT.

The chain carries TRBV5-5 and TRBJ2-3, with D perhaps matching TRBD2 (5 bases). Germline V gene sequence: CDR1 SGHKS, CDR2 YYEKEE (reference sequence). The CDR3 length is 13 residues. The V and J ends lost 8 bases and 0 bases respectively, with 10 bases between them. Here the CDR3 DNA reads TGTGCCAGTATAGCGCAGAGCACAGATACGCAGTATTTT. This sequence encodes CASIAQSTDTQYF. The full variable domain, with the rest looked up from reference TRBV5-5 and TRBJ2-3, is DAGVTQSPTHLIKTRGQQVTLRCSPISGHKSVSWYQQVLGQGPQFIFQYYEKEERGRGNFPDRFSARQFPNYSSELNVNALLLGDSALYLCASIAQSTDTQYFGPGTRLTVL.

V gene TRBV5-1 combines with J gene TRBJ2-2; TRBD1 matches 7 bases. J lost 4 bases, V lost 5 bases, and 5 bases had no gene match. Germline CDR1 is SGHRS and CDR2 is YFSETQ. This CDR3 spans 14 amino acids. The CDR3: CASSLQGSTGELFF. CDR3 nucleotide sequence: TGCGCCAGCAGTTTACAGGGGAGCACCGGGGAGCTGTTTTTT.

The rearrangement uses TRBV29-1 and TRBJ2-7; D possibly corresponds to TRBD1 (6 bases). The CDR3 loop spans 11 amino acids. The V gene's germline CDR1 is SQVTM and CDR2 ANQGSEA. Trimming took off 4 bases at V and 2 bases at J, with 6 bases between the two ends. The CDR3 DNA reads TGCAGCGTTGGGACAGCCTACGAGCAGTACTTC. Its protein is CSVGTAYEQYF.

The CDR3 sequence: CASSPTAEFEAFF. The CDR3 bases are TGTGCCAGCAGCCCGACAGCTGAGTTTGAAGCTTTCTTT. The chain carries TRBV14 and TRBJ1-1, with D possibly matching TRBD1 (5 bases). V lost 4 bases, J lost 7 bases, and 13 bases lay in between. The CDR3 runs to 13 residues. Germline V gene sequence: CDR1 SGHDN, CDR2 FVKESK.

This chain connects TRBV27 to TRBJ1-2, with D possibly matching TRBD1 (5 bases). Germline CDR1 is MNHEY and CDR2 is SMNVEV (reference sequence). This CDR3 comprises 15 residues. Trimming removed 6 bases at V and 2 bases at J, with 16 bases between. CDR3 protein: CASRHMTALNYGYTF. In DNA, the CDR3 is TGTGCCAGCAGACATATGACAGCTCTAAACTATGGCTACACCTTC.

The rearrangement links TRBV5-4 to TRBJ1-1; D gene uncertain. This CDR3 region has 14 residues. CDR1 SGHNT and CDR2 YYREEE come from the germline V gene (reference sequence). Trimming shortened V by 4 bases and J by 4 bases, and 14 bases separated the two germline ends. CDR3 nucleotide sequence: TGTGCCAGCAGCGCGGGGATCGAGGGCACTGAAGCTTTCTTT. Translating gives CASSAGIEGTEAFF.

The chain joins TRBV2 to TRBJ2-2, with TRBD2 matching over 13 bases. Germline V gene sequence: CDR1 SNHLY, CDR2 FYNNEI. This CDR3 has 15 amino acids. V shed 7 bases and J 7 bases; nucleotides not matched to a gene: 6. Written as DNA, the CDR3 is TGTGCCAGCACCAGGGGACTAGCGGGGATCGGGGAGCTGTTTTTT. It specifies CASTRGLAGIGELFF.

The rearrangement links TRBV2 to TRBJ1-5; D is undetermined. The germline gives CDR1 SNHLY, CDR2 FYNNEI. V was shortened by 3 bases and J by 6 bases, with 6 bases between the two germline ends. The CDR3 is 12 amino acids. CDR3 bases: TGTGCCAGCAGTGATTTGGCTCAGCCCCAGCATTTT. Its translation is CASSDLAQPQHF.

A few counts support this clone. In DNA, the CDR3 is TGTGCCAGCTCACCAGCCCAGGAGGCCTACAATGAGCAGTTCTTC. It specifies CASSPAQEAYNEQFF. The rearrangement links TRBV18 to TRBJ2-1; the D gene is possibly TRBD2 (5 bases). The CDR3 length is 15 residues. The V gene lost 2 bases and the J gene lost 2 bases, with 10 bases spanning the gap. CDR1 and CDR2 from the germline V gene are KGHSH and LQKENI. Full variable domain (missing parts from reference TRBV18 and TRBJ2-1): NAGVMQNPRHLVRRRGQEARLRCSPMKGHSHVYWYRQLPEEGLKFMVYLQKENIIDESGMPKERFSAEFPKEGPSILRIQQVVRGDSAAYFCASSPAQEAYNEQFFGPGTRLTVL.